A selection of T cell receptor beta chains follows, all from one sample in a study of CD8 T cells in ankylosing spondylitis. TCRdb fed the 5' RACE reads into MiXCR, producing one record per CDR3 protein. The data hold 150,000 to 200,000 distinct CDR3 sequences, with approximately 10% observed a single time. Sequenced material: blood, either unsorted or a sorted T cell fraction (not recorded which). The receptors derive from a female donor with ankylosing spondylitis or in good health (not recorded which). CDR3s include the opening cysteine and the closing phenylalanine or tryptophan. The D gene is left open where the match is weak. Clone size, where shown, is once, few, many, or a class for clones that have expanded.

TRBD2 | TRBJ2-7 | NA | TRBV7-9 | CASSPSGMSYEQYF | TGTGCCAGCAGCCCGAGCGGGATGTCCTACGAGCAGTACTTC
NA | TRBJ2-7 | few | TRBV7-9 | CASSPGGSAGGEQYF | TGTGCCAGCAGCCCAGGGGGTAGCGCGGGGGGCGAGCAGTACTTC
NA | TRBJ1-1 | few | TRBV30 | CAWTLGGSNTEAFF | TGTGCCTGGACTCTTGGAGGGTCGAACACTGAAGCTTTCTTT
TRBD2 | TRBJ2-3 | many | TRBV24-1 | CATSEPASGPSTDTQYF | TGTGCCACCAGTGAGCCTGCTAGCGGGCCGAGCACAGATACGCAGTATTTT
NA | TRBJ2-5 | NA | TRBV7-7 | CASSLARASAQYF | TGTGCTAGCAGCTTAGCGAGGGCGTCGGCCCAGTACTTC
TRBD2 | TRBJ2-7 | NA | TRBV6-5 | CASSYGTSGGYEQYF | TGTGCCAGCAGTTACGGGACTAGCGGGGGATACGAGCAGTACTTC
NA | TRBJ2-5 | few | TRBV27 | CASSLNYRTIETQYF | TGTGCCAGCAGTTTAAACTACCGGACAATTGAGACCCAGTACTTC
NA | TRBJ2-3 | NA | TRBV7-9 | CASSLDRDTQYF | TGTGCCAGCAGCTTAGATAGAGATACGCAGTATTTT
NA | TRBJ2-1 | few | TRBV6-1 | CASSTRRAEGYNEQFF | TGTGCCAGCAGTACCCGGAGGGCCGAAGGATACAATGAGCAGTTCTTC
TRBD2 | TRBJ2-3 | few | TRBV4-3 | CASSQVEREAGVSDTQYF | TGCGCCAGCAGCCAAGTTGAACGGGAAGCGGGAGTTTCCGATACGCAGTATTTT
TRBD1 | TRBJ2-7 | NA | TRBV6-1 | CASSPTYSTGNDEQYF | TGTGCCAGCAGCCCCACCTATTCGACAGGGAACGACGAGCAGTACTTC
NA | TRBJ2-7 | many | TRBV7-9 | CASSSGRPYEQYF | TGTGCCAGCAGCTCGGGACGGCCCTACGAGCAGTACTTC
NA | TRBJ2-4 | NA | TRBV4-2 | CASSEWIKNIQYF | TGTGCCAGCAGCGAATGGATAAAAAACATTCAGTACTTC
NA | TRBJ1-2 | NA | TRBV20-1 | CSATGWGADGYTF | TGCAGTGCTACTGGATGGGGGGCTGATGGCTACACCTTC
NA | TRBJ2-3 | NA | TRBV7-8 | CASSLGDDTDTQYF | TGTGCCAGCAGCTTAGGGGACGACACAGATACGCAGTATTTT
NA | TRBJ1-4 | NA | TRBV6-1 | CASTRLEAVEKLFF | TGTGCCAGCACTAGACTTGAGGCAGTGGAAAAACTGTTTTTT
TRBD1 | TRBJ2-5 | NA | TRBV7-2 | CASSLGTGFWETQYF | TGTGCCAGCAGCTTAGGGACAGGGTTTTGGGAGACCCAGTACTTC
NA | TRBJ2-1 | many | TRBV20-1 | CSARDIGNEQFF | TGCAGTGCTAGAGACATAGGGAATGAGCAGTTCTTC
TRBD1 | TRBJ1-2 | NA | TRBV10-3 | CAISASQGVYGYTF | TGTGCCATCAGTGCCAGCCAGGGGGTCTATGGCTACACCTTC
TRBD1 | TRBJ2-1 | many | TRBV29-1 | CSVERPGQLDNEQFF | TGCAGCGTTGAGCGGCCGGGACAGTTGGACAATGAGCAGTTCTTC
TRBD1 | TRBJ2-3 | few | TRBV5-1 | CASSMGQGSTDTQYF | TGCGCCAGCAGCATGGGACAGGGAAGCACAGATACGCAGTATTTT
TRBD2 | TRBJ2-1 | NA | TRBV27 | CASSLRGLAGAYEQFF | TGTGCCAGCAGTTTAAGGGGACTAGCGGGAGCTTATGAGCAGTTCTTC
NA | TRBJ2-1 | few | TRBV27 | CATGLGNEQFF | TGTGCCACCGGTCTGGGGAATGAGCAGTTCTTC
TRBD1 | TRBJ2-7 | NA | TRBV20-1 | CSARDWDSDSYEQYF | TGCAGTGCTAGAGATTGGGACAGCGATTCCTACGAGCAGTACTTC
TRBD2 | TRBJ2-7 | NA | TRBV5-1 | CASSHGTSGLSSYEQYF | TGCGCCAGCAGCCACGGGACTAGCGGGCTCAGCTCCTACGAGCAGTACTTC
NA | TRBJ2-7 | NA | TRBV28 | CASSSYEAPPGEQYF | TGTGCCAGCAGTTCGTATGAGGCCCCCCCGGGGGAGCAGTACTTC
NA | TRBJ2-7 | few | TRBV19 | CASQGGSSGEQYF | TGTGCCAGTCAAGGAGGGTCTTCGGGCGAGCAGTACTTC
NA | TRBJ2-7 | few | TRBV20-1 | CSANIMTEISYEQYF | TGCAGTGCTAATATTATGACAGAGATCTCCTACGAGCAGTACTTC
NA | TRBJ2-6 | NA | TRBV20-1 | CSARGPDRFSGANVLTF | TGCAGTGCTAGAGGTCCCGACAGATTCTCTGGGGCCAACGTCCTGACTTTC
NA | TRBJ2-1 | many | TRBV7-8 | CASSPPPAAEQFF | TGTGCCAGCAGCCCACCCCCAGCCGCCGAGCAGTTCTTC
NA | TRBJ2-7 | many | TRBV6-2/TRBV6-3 | CASSLSAAYEQYF | TGTGCCAGCAGTTTGTCAGCGGCTTACGAGCAGTACTTC
NA | TRBJ1-4 | many | TRBV25-1 | CASRGGVGEKLFF | TGTGCCAGCAGGGGTGGGGTAGGTGAAAAACTGTTTTTT
NA | TRBJ1-4 | NA | TRBV6-2/TRBV6-3 | CASSTGHHEKLFF | TGTGCCAGCAGCACGGGACACCATGAAAAACTGTTTTTT
TRBD2 | TRBJ2-1 | NA | TRBV27 | CASSTGLAGGGDEQFF | TGTGCCAGCAGTACGGGACTAGCGGGAGGGGGTGATGAGCAGTTCTTC
TRBD2 | TRBJ2-1 | many | TRBV12-3/TRBV12-4 | CASRAYGTKYNEQFF | TGTGCCAGCAGGGCGTACGGGACTAAATACAATGAGCAGTTCTTC
NA | TRBJ1-3 | many | TRBV4-3 | CASSQGVTPNQGGNTIYF | TGCGCCAGCAGCCAAGGGGTAACACCCAACCAAGGGGGAAACACCATATATTTT
TRBD2 | TRBJ2-1 | NA | TRBV20-1 | CSARSGSWTYNEQFF | TGCAGTGCTAGGAGCGGGAGCTGGACCTACAATGAGCAGTTCTTC
TRBD2 | TRBJ2-1 | NA | TRBV9 | CASSSPAGEYNEQFF | TGTGCCAGCAGCAGCCCCGCGGGGGAGTACAATGAGCAGTTCTTC
NA | TRBJ2-7 | few | TRBV10-3 | CAIRRGRSSYEQYF | TGTGCCATCAGGCGGGGCAGGAGCTCCTACGAGCAGTACTTC
TRBD2 | TRBJ2-1 | few | TRBV13 | CASSLTESPGLAGLPYNEQFF | TGTGCCAGCAGCTTAACTGAAAGCCCGGGACTAGCGGGATTGCCCTACAATGAGCAGTTCTTC